Below are 8 T cell receptor beta chains sequenced from a single sample in a study of Ad26.COV2.S vaccination and SARS-CoV-2 variants. Here immunoSEQ multiplex PCR was the method, and the copy in TCRdb shows in-frame clones only, minus some. The repertoire includes some 480,000 clones, around nine tenths of them detected once, and about 13% sits in the top ten. Regarding treatment: some 20 received Ad26.COV2.S at low or high dose, single or two shots; about 5 received placebo; per-sample allocation not given. Sampling happened 63 days after the first vaccine or placebo injection. This specimen was peripheral blood, taken in a trial of Ad26.COV2.S vaccine versus placebo. The receptors derive from a person between 18 and 60 years old who received the Ad26.COV2.S COVID-19 vaccine or a placebo.

The chain is built from TRBV19 and TRBJ2-7, with a weak D call TRBD1 (6 bases). Germline lookup yields CDR1 LNHDA and CDR2 SQIVND (reference sequence). The CDR3 is 15 residues long. V lost 3 bases to trimming and J lost 3 bases, with 15 bases between them. CDR3 sequence reads: CASSMRSGVVYEQYF. The CDR3 nucleotides read TGTGCCAGTAGTATGCGTTCAGGGGTGGTCTACGAGCAGTACTTC.

V is TRBV14 and J is TRBJ1-1; 7 bases map to TRBD1. The CDR3 consists of 13 residues. Germline assignment: CDR1 SGHDN and CDR2 FVKESK. J lost 4 bases, V lost 8 bases, and 7 bases had no gene match. CDR3 in amino acids: CASGNSGGTEAFF. The DNA of the CDR3 is TGTGCCAGCGGTAACTCAGGGGGCACTGAAGCTTTCTTT.

The chain has TRBV7-3 and TRBJ2-7, with 9 positions matching TRBD2. V shed 5 bases, J shed 4 bases, and the junction held 15 bases outside the gene matches. This CDR3 is built from 17 residues. Germline V gene lookup returns CDR1 SGHTA and CDR2 FQGTGA. CDR3 sequence: CASSPRRASGDPYEQYF. In DNA form, the CDR3 reads TGTGCCAGCAGCCCCCGCAGGGCTAGCGGGGATCCTTACGAGCAGTACTTC.

V usage is TRBV4-1 and J usage is TRBJ2-3; 8 positions match TRBD1. V trimming: 3 bases; J trimming: 2 bases; junction bases outside the gene matches: 19. Looked up from germline, CDR1 is MGHRA and CDR2 is YSYEKL. The CDR3 contains 20 residues. CDR3 region: CASSHPPPVVDRGYTDTQYF. The CDR3 DNA is TGCGCCAGCAGCCACCCTCCCCCCGTTGTCGACAGGGGATACACAGATACGCAGTATTTT.

CDR3 sequence: CASGLGGVGNTEAFF. The CDR3 region has the DNA TGTGCTAGTGGTTTGGGGGGGGTTGGAAATACTGAAGCTTTCTTT. This chain links TRBV12-5 with TRBJ1-1, with D maybe TRBD1 (5 bases). V lost 1 base, J lost 5 bases, and 14 bases lay in between. The length of the CDR3 is 15 residues. Germline V CDR1 and CDR2: LGHNT, FRNRAP.

This clone turned up a few times. The genes are TRBV30 and TRBJ1-5; D not certain. The V end was cut by 2 bases, the J end by 3 bases, with 11 bases between. This CDR3 has 14 amino acids. Germline V lookup: CDR1 GTSNPN, CDR2 SVGIG (reference sequence). The CDR3 sequence is CAWSSGHNNQPQHF. As DNA, the CDR3 is TGTGCCTGGAGTTCCGGGCATAACAATCAGCCCCAGCATTTT.

The CDR3 protein is CASSHETQYF. The CDR3 region has the DNA TGTGCCAGCAGCCACGAGACCCAGTACTTC. The chain uses TRBV11-2 and TRBJ2-5; no reliable D call. The CDR3 totals 10 residues. Germline lookup yields CDR1 SGHAT and CDR2 FQNNGV. The V end lost 5 bases, the J end lost 5 bases, and 3 bases lay between the germline ends.

The V gene is TRBV5-1, the J gene TRBJ2-1, with TRBD2 matching over 15 bases. With 4 bases clipped from V and 7 bases from J, the junction kept 12 bases outside the gene matches. CDR3 size: 18 residues. The germline gives CDR1 SGHRS, CDR2 YFSETQ. In DNA form, the CDR3 reads TGCGCCAGCAGCAAGGGACTAGCGGGAGGACCTACGGCGAATGAGCAGTTCTTC. As protein: CASSKGLAGGPTANEQFF. Combining the CDR3 with reference TRBV5-1 and TRBJ2-1 gives the whole variable domain KAGVTQTPRYLIKTRGQQVTLSCSPISGHRSVSWYQQTPGQGLQFLFEYFSETQRNKGNFPGRFSGRQFSNSRSEMNVSTLELGDSALYLCASSKGLAGGPTANEQFFGPGTRLTVL.